The source of this T cell receptor (beta chain) is a study of vaccination and CD4 T cells after COVID-19. The CDR3 consists of 16 residues. The trim removed 1 base at V and 0 bases at J, leaving 3 bases unmatched. Germline V gives CDR1 MNHEY, CDR2 SVGEGT. Treatment defined: approximately nine-day PBMC culture with coronavirus spike peptide pools or control peptides (ViraFEST assay). Following expansion of antigen-specific T cells with peptide pools, ViraFEST then sequenced TCRs. As for this clonotype: Its antigen remains unidentified.

At the Johns Hopkins FTIC core, DNA taken from cultured CD4+ T cells was sequenced by way of the Oncomine TCR Beta short-read assay. Cultured CD4+ T cells yielded the extracted genomic DNA. Each CDR3 protein gets one entry after TCRdb re-called the PCR reads with MiXCR. The sample holds under 15,000 distinct CDR3 sequences; around 60% are singletons and the top ten take around 8.7%. Sequencing was performed on CD4+ T cells from blood, cultured in vitro. V and J are TRBV6-2 or TRBV6-3 and TRBJ1-5; 7 nucleotides agree with TRBD1. This TCR came from a human donor who had recovered from COVID-19. CDR3 region: CASSYWGQFSNQPQHF. CDR3 bases: TGTGCCAGCAGTTACTGGGGACAGTTTAGCAATCAGCCCCAGCATTTT.